The TCR beta chain described here comes from a study of shared clonotypes between healthy human individuals. Study-wide points: Sampling involved blood alone; tissue repertoires likely differ. Several donors shared approximately 5% of their naive CD4 clonotypes. Memory subsets generally showed smaller estimated richness than naive subsets did.

Some clones are missing from TCRdb's copy, which holds only in-frame ones; the method was immunoSEQ multiplex PCR. The sample carries 2 million to 3 million clones, roughly 93% recorded once. V was trimmed by 3 bases and J by 4 bases, leaving 7 bases between them. CDR1 and CDR2 from the germline V gene are SGDLS and YYNGEE. There are 12 residues in the CDR3. About this clone itself: Its antigen is not identified. Other DNA sequences within the sample encode an identical CDR3.

The receptor's source is a man younger than 35 in good health. Some clones in this sample may be carry-over from other donors' samples. The chain couples TRBV9 to TRBJ1-2; D is ambiguous. Sequencing was performed on naive CD4+ T cells from PBMCs. Subset in this sample: CD45RA+ positively selected. CDR3 nucleotide sequence: TGTGCCAGCAGCGCCCCCGGCTATGGCTACACCTTC. Translated: CASSAPGYGYTF.